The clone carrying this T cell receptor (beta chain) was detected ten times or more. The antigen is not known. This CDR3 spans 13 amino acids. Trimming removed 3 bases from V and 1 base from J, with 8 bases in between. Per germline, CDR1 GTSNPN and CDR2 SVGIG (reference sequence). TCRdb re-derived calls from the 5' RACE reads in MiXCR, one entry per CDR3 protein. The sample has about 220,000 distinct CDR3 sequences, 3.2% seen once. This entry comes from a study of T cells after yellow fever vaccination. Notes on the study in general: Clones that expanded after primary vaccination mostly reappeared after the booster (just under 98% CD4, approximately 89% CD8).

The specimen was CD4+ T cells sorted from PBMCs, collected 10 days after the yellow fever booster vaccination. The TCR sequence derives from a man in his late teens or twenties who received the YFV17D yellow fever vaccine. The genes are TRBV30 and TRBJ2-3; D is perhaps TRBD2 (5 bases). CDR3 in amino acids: CAWSLGGTDTQYF. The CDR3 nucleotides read TGTGCCTGGAGCCTCGGGGGCACAGATACGCAGTATTTT.